The T cell receptor beta chain under discussion was sequenced for a study of OX40 agonist ivuxolimab in advanced cancers. In this sample, this clone turned up once. Only in-frame clones appear in the TCRdb table, and some are missing; sequencing was by immunoSEQ multiplex PCR. The sample has 60,000 to 85,000 clones, roughly four fifths seen once. The germline CDR1 and CDR2 sequences are LNHDA and SQIVND (reference sequence). Trimming cost V 1 base and J 6 bases; bases outside gene matches: 14. This CDR3 contains 18 residues. The TCR originated in an adult with an advanced solid tumor such as melanoma, head and neck, liver or kidney cancer. Sample: CD4+ or CD8+ T cells sorted from blood, taken in a trial of the OX40 agonist ivuxolimab. The V and J genes are TRBV19 and TRBJ1-2, with 10 bases aligning to TRBD1. The CDR3 nucleotides read TGTGCCAGTAGTATAGCCCCTGGGACAGGGGCCAATCGGGATGGCTACACCTTC. It specifies CASSIAPGTGANRDGYTF.